This T cell receptor beta chain was profiled in a study of human T cells and chemical hapten exposure (dated by TCRdb to 2020 to 2023). The study in broad terms: For sensitization, 2% DPC in acetone was applied to a roughly 2 cm by roughly 2 cm area of upper inner arm skin. Under 30 alopecia patients gave blood for TCR sequencing at one to four time points (pre-sensitization, 2, 6 and 24 weeks). Blood samples were taken from patients before sensitization (week 0) and then at 2, 6 and about 24 weeks after DPC sensitization. The patient cohort, mostly female, included alopecia areata with under or over 50% scalp involvement, alopecia totalis and alopecia universalis. Throughout the approximately 23-week study period, patients were also given weekly therapeutic DPC doses on the scalp. Patch testing on the upper back used Finn chambers containing 0.01% DPC, with scoring done after 6 days according to International Contact Dermatitis Research Group standards. This study followed changes in the peripheral blood TCR repertoire in vivo during primary and secondary sensitization of alopecia patients to the hapten diphenylcyclopropenone (DPC). The libraries were sequenced as a pool, and the TCR yield per sample differed mostly because of small variations in library volumes within the pool. Points the paper makes about the study in general: DPC sensitization did not change how many TCRs were above 1 in 1000 frequency, and no evidence was found of alterations in global repertoire structure. Repeated subsampling changed both the strength of the expansion versus patch-test correlation and the threshold at which the correlation became significant. Alopecia, a presumed autoimmune disease, was present in all patients, so the immune response of the patients might differ from that of healthy individuals. Expanded TCRs formed significantly more large CDR3 similarity clusters than pre-sensitization or healthy control sets, consistent with antigen-driven responses. The number of PT1 expanded TCRs positively correlated with patch test score, significant at thresholds 8, 16 and 32 but not 4.

This clonotype was detected many times. Its antigen remains unidentified. No qualities accompany the bases; no much larger clone lies one base away. Libraries were prepared through RACE. TCRdb names NextSeq 500 as the instrument used. Library preparation attached unique molecular identifiers to individual cDNA molecules for quantitative, reproducible TCR counting. For every blood RNA sample, sequencing covered both the TCR alpha and TCR beta chains. Regarding the original processing steps: Samples had a median of about 96,000 TCRs, with a range from roughly 20,000 to 700,000. The Decombinator software suite was used to annotate V, J and CDR3 in the TCR reads. To make PS versus PT1 abundance plots, every sample was subsampled to the same number of TCRs (28,000). TCRs were defined as expanded if absent before sensitization and observed at least eight times at the 2-week time point. Using fastp trimming at Q25 and MiXCR clonotype assembly, TCRdb reanalyzed the public sequencing data and kept in-frame beta chains. Identical CDR3 proteins give one entry, which carries the most common genes and DNA. These V and J calls originate from TCRdb's pipeline instead of the authors' own analysis. The sample has a few hundred thousand distinct CDR3 sequences on record, 4% to 5.5% of them singletons. The top ten constitute approximately 2.1% of the sample.

V gives up 7 bases and J gives up 3 bases, and the segment between their germline ends measures 18 bases. The CDR3 measures 15 amino acids from cysteine to phenylalanine. Only the CDR3 DNA is retained, 45 bases long and in frame from the first base. Looking up the germline V gene yields CDR1 SGHDN and CDR2 FVKESK. The sample's time point label, in plain terms: patch test 1, 2 weeks after DPC sensitization. The sample's treatment or condition label is to be understood as: therapeutic diphenylcyclopropenone sensitization with weekly scalp DPC. At every patch-test visit, the blood draw took place before the patch test was put on. Patients were considered eligible if aged 18 to 70, diagnosed with alopecia and deemed suitable for DPC therapy, and patients were excluded if pregnant. Unfractionated whole blood was collected in Tempus Blood RNA tubes, and total RNA was extracted from that blood.

The chain is encoded by TRBV14 joined to TRBJ1-1; the best D guess is TRBD1, with 6 bases matching. This specimen consisted of whole blood, obtained in connection with sensitization to the hapten diphenylcyclopropenone (DPC). This TCR was sampled from a woman aged 45-59 years with alopecia areata. Some clones in this sample may be carry-over from other donors' samples. CDR3 loop: CASNRLQGIDTEAFF. The DNA sequence is given as TGTGCCAGCAATCGACTACAGGGTATAGACACTGAAGCTTTCTTT. The reference TRBV14 and TRBJ1-1 proteins fill in what lies around the CDR3, so the full variable domain reads EAGVTQFPSHSVIEKGQTVTLRCDPISGHDNLYWYRRVMGKEIKFLLHFVKESKQDESGMPNNRFLAERTGGTYSTLKVQPAELEDSGVYFCASNRLQGIDTEAFFGQGTRLTVV.